Listed below are T cell receptor beta chains from one sample, sequenced in a study of spatial heterogeneity in lung cancer. TCRdb re-derived calls from the 5' RACE reads in MiXCR, one entry per CDR3 protein. The sample consists of some 14,000 distinct CDR3 sequences, around 3.1% of them appearing once. Specimen: lung tumor tissue, collected at surgery. Receptor source: a male donor with early-stage non-small cell lung cancer. The CDR3 runs from the conserved cysteine through the conserved F or W. D genes are given only for firm matches.

v_call	d_call	j_call	cdr3_length	cdr3_aa
TRBV30	-	TRBJ1-5	13	CAWSVDENQPQHF
TRBV29-1	TRBD1	TRBJ1-3	17	CSVAGTGVADSGNTIYF
TRBV20-1	-	TRBJ2-5	15	CSARDGARGQETQYF
TRBV18	-	TRBJ1-1	15	CASSLGSARVPEAFF
TRBV28	-	TRBJ2-7	14	CASSLGTHSYEQYF
TRBV12-3/TRBV12-4	TRBD1	TRBJ2-7	14	CASRLSDRGPEQYF
TRBV7-2	TRBD2	TRBJ2-3	18	CASSPETSGGSRPDTQYF
TRBV9	TRBD2	TRBJ2-7	16	CASSADGLASSYEQYF
TRBV20-1	-	TRBJ1-5	12	CSALGGNQPQHF
TRBV20-1	TRBD2	TRBJ2-3	13	CSASVAGGDTQYF
TRBV10-3	TRBD1	TRBJ2-5	14	CAISQAGGRETQYF
TRBV20-1	TRBD2	TRBJ2-7	13	CSASWGGTYEQYF
TRBV7-3	TRBD2	TRBJ2-5	16	CASSLTSGGNQETQYF
TRBV7-9	TRBD1	TRBJ1-1	17	CASSFPGQGAAGTEAFF
TRBV5-1	TRBD1	TRBJ2-1	14	CASARDSSYNEQFF
TRBV14	-	TRBJ1-1	17	CASSQDWDWRGSTEAFF
TRBV27	-	TRBJ1-6	12	CASSLRGTPLHF
TRBV20-1	-	TRBJ2-7	13	CSAPVSGGYEQYF
TRBV29-1	-	TRBJ2-2	13	CSVDEGRSGELFF
TRBV7-9	TRBD1	TRBJ2-7	15	CASSFSGTGGYEQYF
TRBV14	-	TRBJ1-3	15	CASSRWQLSGNTIYF
TRBV7-9	-	TRBJ1-4	15	CASSPRGATNEKLFF
TRBV24-1	-	TRBJ2-5	12	CATSGPEETQYF
TRBV5-8	-	TRBJ2-3	18	CASSPIPPSGKSTDTQYF
TRBV12-3/TRBV12-4	-	TRBJ2-1	13	CASSFGRDNEQFF
TRBV7-2	TRBD2	TRBJ2-1	16	CASSSPLAGLYNEQFF
TRBV11-2	TRBD2	TRBJ2-3	13	CASSLGGRDTQYF
TRBV28	TRBD2	TRBJ2-7	16	CASSFLLAAVFYEQYF